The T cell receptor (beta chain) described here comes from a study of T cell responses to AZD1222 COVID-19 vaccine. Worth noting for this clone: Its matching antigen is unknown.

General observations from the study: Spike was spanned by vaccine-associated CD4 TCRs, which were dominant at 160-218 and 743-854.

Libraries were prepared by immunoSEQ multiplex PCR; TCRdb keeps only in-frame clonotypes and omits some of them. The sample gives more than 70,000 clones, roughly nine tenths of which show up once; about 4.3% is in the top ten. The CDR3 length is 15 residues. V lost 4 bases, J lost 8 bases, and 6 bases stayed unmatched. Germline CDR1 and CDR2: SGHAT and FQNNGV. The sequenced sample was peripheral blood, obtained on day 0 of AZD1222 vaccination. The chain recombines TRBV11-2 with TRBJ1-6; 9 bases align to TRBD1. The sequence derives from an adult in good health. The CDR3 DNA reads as TGTGCCAGCAGCTCCTCGACAGGGGGGGATTCACCCCTCCACTTT. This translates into CASSSSTGGDSPLHF.